The entry that follows covers one T cell receptor beta chain sequence. This sample is part of a study of OX40 agonist ivuxolimab in advanced cancers. About the research overall: The patients received agonistic anti-OX40 (CD134) antibody ivuxolimab. The dose-escalation cohort had hepatocellular carcinoma, melanoma, renal cell or head and neck cancer.

With autoimmune disease history or systemic immunosuppression, patients were excluded. The germline gives CDR1 SEHNR, CDR2 FQNEAQ (reference sequence). CDR3 length: 14 residues. V dropped 5 bases and J dropped 3; count of bases not matched to a gene: 7. Clones were read by immunoSEQ multiplex PCR, and TCRdb kept only the in-frame ones, dropping some. Altogether just over 50,000 clones are present, around nine tenths being singletons, with the ten largest covering 3.6%. The sequencing used CD4+ or CD8+ T cells sorted from blood, collected in a trial of the OX40 agonist ivuxolimab. This clonotype was obtained from an adult with an advanced solid tumor such as melanoma, head and neck, liver or kidney cancer. The chain joins TRBV7-9 to TRBJ2-7, with 7 bases that match TRBD1. CDR3 amino acids: CASSPRDSFYEQYF. The CDR3 DNA is TGTGCCAGCAGCCCACGGGACAGCTTCTACGAGCAGTACTTC.